Reported below is one T cell receptor (beta chain). The antigen is unknown. Germline assignment: CDR1 WSHSY and CDR2 SAAADI. V shed 3 bases and J shed 5 bases, with 11 bases lying between them. This CDR3 spans 13 amino acids. This entry comes from a study of response to subunit inactivated influenza vaccine. Whole-study results and caveats: Authors suggested each seasonal influenza vaccination recruits few new T cells.

Via MiXCR, TCRdb re-called the RT-PCR reads, giving one row per CDR3 protein. The sample carries around 570,000 distinct CDR3 sequences, approximately 7.6% recorded once. The V and J genes are TRBV10-2 and TRBJ2-7; D remains unclear. Sample: PBMCs from blood, taken around 25 months after vaccination. The source of this sequence is a man in his fifties or sixties who received an inactivated influenza vaccine. DNA of the CDR3: TGCGCCAGCAGTGACGGCAGGTCCAACGAGCAGTACTTC. Its protein product is CASSDGRSNEQYF.